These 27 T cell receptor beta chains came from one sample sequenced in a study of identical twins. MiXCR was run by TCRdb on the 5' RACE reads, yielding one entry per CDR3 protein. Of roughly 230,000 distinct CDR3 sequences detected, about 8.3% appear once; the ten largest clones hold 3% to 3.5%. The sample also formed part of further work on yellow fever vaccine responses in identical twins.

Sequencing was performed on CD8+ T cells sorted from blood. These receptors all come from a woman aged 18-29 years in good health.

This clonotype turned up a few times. Here the CDR3 DNA reads TGCAGTGCTTTCCCCGGACAGGGAATCTACGAGCAGTACTTC. This translates into CSAFPGQGIYEQYF. The gene calls are TRBV20-1 and TRBJ2-7, with 8 bases fitting TRBD1. Germline V gives CDR1 DFQATT, CDR2 SNEGSKA (reference sequence). V was pared by 5 bases and J by 3 bases, with 9 bases of the junction left unmatched. This CDR3 spans 14 amino acids.

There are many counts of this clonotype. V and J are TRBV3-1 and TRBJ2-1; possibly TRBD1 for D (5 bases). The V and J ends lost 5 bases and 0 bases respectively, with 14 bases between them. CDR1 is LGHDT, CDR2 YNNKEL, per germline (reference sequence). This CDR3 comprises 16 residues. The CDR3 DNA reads TGTGCCAGCAGCAAGAGACAGCCGAGCTCCTACAATGAGCAGTTCTTC. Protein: CASSKRQPSSYNEQFF.

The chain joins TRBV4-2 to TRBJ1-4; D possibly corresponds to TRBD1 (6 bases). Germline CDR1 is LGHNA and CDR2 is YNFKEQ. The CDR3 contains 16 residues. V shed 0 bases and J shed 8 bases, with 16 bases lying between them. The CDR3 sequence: CASSQDSGAAREKLFF. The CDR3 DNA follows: TGTGCCAGCAGCCAAGATTCGGGGGCCGCCAGGGAAAAACTGTTTTTT.

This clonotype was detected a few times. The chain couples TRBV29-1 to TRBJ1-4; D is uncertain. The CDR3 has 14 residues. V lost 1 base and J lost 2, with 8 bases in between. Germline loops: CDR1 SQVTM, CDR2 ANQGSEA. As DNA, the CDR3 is TGCAGCGTTGAAGGAGTGGGGACTAATGAAAAACTGTTTTTT. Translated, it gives CSVEGVGTNEKLFF.

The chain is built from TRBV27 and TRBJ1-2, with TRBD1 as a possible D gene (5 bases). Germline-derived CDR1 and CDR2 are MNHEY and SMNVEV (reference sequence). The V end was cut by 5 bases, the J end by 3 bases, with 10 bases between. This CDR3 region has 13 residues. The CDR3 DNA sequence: TGTGCCAGCAGTCACCAGGGTGACTATGGCTACACCTTC. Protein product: CASSHQGDYGYTF.

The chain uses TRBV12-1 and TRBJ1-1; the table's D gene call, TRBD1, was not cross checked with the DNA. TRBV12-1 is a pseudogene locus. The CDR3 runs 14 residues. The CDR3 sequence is CASSCGQGGTEAFF. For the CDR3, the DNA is TGTGCCAGCAGCTGCGGGCAGGGGGGAACTGAAGCTTTCTTT.

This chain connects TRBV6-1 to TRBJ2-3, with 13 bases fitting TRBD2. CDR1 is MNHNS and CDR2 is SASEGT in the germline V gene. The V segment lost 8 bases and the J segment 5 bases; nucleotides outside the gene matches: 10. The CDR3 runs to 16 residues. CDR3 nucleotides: TGTGCCAGCTGGACTAGCGGGGGCCCGTGGGGAGATACGCAGTATTTT. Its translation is CASWTSGGPWGDTQYF.

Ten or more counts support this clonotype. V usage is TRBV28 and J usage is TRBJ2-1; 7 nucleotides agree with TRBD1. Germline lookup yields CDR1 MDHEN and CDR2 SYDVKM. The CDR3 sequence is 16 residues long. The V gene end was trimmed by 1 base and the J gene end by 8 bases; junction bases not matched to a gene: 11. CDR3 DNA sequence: TGTGCCAGCAGTTTATCGCCGGACAGGTTTAGCGATGAGCAGTTCTTC. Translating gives CASSLSPDRFSDEQFF.

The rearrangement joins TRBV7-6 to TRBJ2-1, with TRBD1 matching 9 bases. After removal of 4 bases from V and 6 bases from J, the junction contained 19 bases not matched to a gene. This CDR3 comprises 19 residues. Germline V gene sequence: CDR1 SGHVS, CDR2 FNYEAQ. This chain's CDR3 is CASSSTPLTGTGKVNEQFF. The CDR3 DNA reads TGTGCCAGCAGCTCCACCCCGTTAACCGGGACAGGGAAGGTCAATGAGCAGTTCTTC.

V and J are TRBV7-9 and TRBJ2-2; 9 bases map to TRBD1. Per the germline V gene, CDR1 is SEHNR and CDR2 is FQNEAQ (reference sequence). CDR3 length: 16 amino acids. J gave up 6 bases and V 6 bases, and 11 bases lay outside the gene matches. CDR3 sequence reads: CASSTSGTGYAGELFF. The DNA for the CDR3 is TGTGCCAGCAGTACCTCCGGGACAGGGTACGCCGGGGAGCTGTTTTTT.

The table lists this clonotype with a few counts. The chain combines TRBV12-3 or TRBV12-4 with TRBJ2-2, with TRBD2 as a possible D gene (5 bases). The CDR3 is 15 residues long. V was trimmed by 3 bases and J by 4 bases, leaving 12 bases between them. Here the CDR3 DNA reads TGTGCCAGCAGTTTGATTGCGGGTATCACCGGGGAGCTGTTTTTT. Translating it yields CASSLIAGITGELFF.

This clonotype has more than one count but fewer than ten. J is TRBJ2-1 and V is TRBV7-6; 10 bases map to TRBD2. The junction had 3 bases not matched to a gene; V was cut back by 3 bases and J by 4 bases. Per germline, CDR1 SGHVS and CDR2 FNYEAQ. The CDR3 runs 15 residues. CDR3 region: CASSLEREGYNEQFF. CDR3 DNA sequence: TGTGCCAGCAGCTTGGAGCGGGAGGGATACAATGAGCAGTTCTTC.

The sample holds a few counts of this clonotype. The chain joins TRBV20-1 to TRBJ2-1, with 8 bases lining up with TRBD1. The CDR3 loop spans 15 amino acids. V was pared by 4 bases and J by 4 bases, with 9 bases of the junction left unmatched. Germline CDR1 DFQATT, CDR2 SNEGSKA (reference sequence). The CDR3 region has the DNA TGCAGTGCTATCAGTATGACAGGGGCATACAATGAGCAGTTCTTC. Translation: CSAISMTGAYNEQFF.

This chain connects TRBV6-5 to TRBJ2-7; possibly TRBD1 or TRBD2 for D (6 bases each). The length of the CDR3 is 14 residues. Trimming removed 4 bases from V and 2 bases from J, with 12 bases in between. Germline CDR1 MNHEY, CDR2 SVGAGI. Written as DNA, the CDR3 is TGTGCCAGCAGTTCCGCGGAGGGGGCCTACGAGCAGTACTTC. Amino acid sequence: CASSSAEGAYEQYF.

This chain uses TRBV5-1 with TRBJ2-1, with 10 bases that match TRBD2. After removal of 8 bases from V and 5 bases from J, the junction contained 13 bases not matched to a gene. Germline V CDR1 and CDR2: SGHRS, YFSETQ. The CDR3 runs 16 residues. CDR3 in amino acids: CARVLAGFIKDNEQFF. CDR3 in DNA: TGCGCCAGGGTACTAGCGGGATTTATTAAGGACAATGAGCAGTTCTTC.

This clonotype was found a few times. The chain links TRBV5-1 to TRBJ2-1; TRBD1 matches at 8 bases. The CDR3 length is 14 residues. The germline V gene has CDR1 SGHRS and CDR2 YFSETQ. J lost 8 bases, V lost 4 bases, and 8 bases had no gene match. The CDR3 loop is CASSGGDRGYEQFF. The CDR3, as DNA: TGCGCCAGCAGCGGAGGCGACAGGGGCTATGAGCAGTTCTTC.

Here the CDR3 reads CSARDGGGASYEQYF. The CDR3 DNA reads as TGCAGTGCTAGAGATGGAGGGGGAGCCTCCTACGAGCAGTACTTC. The chain combines TRBV20-1 with TRBJ2-7; D is tentatively TRBD1 or TRBD2 (6 bases each). The CDR3 runs to 15 residues. The germline gives CDR1 DFQATT, CDR2 SNEGSKA (reference sequence). The ends were cut back, 0 bases at V and 0 bases at J, with 12 bases in the middle.

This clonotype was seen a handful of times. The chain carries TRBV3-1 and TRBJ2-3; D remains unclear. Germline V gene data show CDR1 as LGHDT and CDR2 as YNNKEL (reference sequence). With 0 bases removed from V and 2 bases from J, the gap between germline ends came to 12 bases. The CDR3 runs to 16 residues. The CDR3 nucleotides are TGTGCCAGCAGCCAAGATCTGCTCGGCGACACAGATACGCAGTATTTT. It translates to CASSQDLLGDTDTQYF.

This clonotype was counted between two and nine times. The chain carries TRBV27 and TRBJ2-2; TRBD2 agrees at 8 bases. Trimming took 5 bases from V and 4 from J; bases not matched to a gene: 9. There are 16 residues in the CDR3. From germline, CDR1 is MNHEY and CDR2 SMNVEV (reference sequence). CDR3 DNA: TGTGCCAGCAGTGTACGGGGGGGCGTTTTCACCGGGGAGCTGTTTTTT. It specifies CASSVRGGVFTGELFF.

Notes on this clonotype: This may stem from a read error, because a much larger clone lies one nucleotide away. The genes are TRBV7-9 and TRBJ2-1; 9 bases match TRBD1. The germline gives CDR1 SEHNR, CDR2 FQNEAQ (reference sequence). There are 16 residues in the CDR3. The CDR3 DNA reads TGTGCCCGCAGCTCCCCCCGGGACAGGGAGTCTTTTGAGCAGTTCTTC. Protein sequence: CARSSPRDRESFEQFF.

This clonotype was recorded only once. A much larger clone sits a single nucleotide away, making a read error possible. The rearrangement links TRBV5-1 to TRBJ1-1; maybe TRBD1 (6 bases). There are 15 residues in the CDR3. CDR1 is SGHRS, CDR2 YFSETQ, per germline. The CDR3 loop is CASSSEGHGNTEALF. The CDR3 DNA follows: TGCGCCAGCAGCTCCGAGGGACACGGGAACACTGAAGCTTTATTT.

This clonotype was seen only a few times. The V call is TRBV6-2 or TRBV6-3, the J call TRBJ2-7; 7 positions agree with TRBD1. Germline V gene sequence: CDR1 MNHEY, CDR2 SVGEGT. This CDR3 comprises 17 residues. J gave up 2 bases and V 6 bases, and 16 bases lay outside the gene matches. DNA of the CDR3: TGTGCCAGCAGGACGATATCTAGGACAGGCGACACCTACGAGCAGTACTTC. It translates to CASRTISRTGDTYEQYF.

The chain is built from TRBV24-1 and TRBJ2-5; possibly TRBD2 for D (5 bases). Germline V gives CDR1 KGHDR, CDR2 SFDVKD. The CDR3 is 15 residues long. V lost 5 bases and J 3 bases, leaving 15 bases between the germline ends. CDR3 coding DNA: TGTGCCACCAGTGGGTCTCGCGGACTGGAAGAGACCCAGTACTTC. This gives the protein CATSGSRGLEETQYF.

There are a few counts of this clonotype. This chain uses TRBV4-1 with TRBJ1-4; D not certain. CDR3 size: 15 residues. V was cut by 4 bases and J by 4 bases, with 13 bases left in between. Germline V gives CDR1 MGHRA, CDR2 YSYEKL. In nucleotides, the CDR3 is TGCGCCAGCAGCCCGTCGAACGCCGTTAATGAAAAACTGTTTTTT. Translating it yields CASSPSNAVNEKLFF.

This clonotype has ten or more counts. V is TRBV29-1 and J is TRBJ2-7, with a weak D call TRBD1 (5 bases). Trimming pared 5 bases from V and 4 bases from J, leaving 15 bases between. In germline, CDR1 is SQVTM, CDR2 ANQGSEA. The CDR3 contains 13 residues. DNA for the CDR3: TGCAGCGTTATCCCGACAGATACGTACGAGCAGTACTTC. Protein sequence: CSVIPTDTYEQYF.

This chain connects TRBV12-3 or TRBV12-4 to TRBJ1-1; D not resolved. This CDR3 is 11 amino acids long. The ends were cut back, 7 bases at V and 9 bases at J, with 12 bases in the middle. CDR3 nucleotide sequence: TGTGCCAGCACCTACAGCGGGAAAGCTTTCTTT. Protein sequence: CASTYSGKAFF.

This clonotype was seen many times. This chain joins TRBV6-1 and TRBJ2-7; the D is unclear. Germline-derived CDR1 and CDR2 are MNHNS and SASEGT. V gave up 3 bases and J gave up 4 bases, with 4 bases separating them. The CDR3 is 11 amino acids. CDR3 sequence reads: CASSDLYEQYF. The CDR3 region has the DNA TGTGCCAGCAGTGATCTATACGAGCAGTACTTC.